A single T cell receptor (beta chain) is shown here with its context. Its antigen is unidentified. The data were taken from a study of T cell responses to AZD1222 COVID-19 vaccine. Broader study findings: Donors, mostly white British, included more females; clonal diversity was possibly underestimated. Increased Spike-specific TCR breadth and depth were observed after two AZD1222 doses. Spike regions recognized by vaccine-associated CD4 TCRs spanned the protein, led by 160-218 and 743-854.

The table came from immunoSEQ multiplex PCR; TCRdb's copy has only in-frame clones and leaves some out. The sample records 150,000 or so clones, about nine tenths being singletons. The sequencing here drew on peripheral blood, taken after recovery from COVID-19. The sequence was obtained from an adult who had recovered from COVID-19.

The CDR3 bases are TGCGCCAGCAGCCAAGGACAGGGTAGCAATCAGCCCCAGCATTTT. Encoded protein: CASSQGQGSNQPQHF. The chain uses TRBV4-3 and TRBJ1-5, with TRBD1 identical over 7 bases. The CDR3 runs to 15 residues. Germline lookup yields CDR1 LGHNA and CDR2 YSLEER. With V trimmed by 1 base and J by 0 bases, 0 bases remained unmatched.